The source of this TCR beta chain is a study of blood T cell repertoires in COVID-19. The wider study: COVID-19 samples from acute and convalescent phases originated in the United States, Italy and Spain. The analysed material was cDNA or gDNA that came from T cells, B-cell-depleted T cells, or PBMCs.

The length of the CDR3 is 17 residues. CDR1 and CDR2 (germline): SGHAT, FQNNGV. V shed 2 bases and J 4 bases; nucleotides not matched to a gene: 12. As processed by the authors: The assay estimated nucleated cells by amplifying reference gene primers. Assay: immunoSEQ multiplex PCR; the TCRdb copy retains only in-frame clones and omits some. Clonal size and the V and J genes are those of that table, whereas D and trimming came from the DNA. The table shows 400,000 to 450,000 clones, with approximately 88% occurring only once. Sequencing was carried out using peripheral blood. This chain joins TRBV11-2 and TRBJ2-5; 8 nucleotides align to TRBD2. The origin of this receptor is a woman aged 45 to 65 with COVID-19, enrolled during active disease. The chain's CDR3 is CASSLTIGHRGGETQYF. Here the CDR3 DNA reads TGTGCCAGCAGCTTAACAATCGGACACCGGGGGGGAGAGACCCAGTACTTC.